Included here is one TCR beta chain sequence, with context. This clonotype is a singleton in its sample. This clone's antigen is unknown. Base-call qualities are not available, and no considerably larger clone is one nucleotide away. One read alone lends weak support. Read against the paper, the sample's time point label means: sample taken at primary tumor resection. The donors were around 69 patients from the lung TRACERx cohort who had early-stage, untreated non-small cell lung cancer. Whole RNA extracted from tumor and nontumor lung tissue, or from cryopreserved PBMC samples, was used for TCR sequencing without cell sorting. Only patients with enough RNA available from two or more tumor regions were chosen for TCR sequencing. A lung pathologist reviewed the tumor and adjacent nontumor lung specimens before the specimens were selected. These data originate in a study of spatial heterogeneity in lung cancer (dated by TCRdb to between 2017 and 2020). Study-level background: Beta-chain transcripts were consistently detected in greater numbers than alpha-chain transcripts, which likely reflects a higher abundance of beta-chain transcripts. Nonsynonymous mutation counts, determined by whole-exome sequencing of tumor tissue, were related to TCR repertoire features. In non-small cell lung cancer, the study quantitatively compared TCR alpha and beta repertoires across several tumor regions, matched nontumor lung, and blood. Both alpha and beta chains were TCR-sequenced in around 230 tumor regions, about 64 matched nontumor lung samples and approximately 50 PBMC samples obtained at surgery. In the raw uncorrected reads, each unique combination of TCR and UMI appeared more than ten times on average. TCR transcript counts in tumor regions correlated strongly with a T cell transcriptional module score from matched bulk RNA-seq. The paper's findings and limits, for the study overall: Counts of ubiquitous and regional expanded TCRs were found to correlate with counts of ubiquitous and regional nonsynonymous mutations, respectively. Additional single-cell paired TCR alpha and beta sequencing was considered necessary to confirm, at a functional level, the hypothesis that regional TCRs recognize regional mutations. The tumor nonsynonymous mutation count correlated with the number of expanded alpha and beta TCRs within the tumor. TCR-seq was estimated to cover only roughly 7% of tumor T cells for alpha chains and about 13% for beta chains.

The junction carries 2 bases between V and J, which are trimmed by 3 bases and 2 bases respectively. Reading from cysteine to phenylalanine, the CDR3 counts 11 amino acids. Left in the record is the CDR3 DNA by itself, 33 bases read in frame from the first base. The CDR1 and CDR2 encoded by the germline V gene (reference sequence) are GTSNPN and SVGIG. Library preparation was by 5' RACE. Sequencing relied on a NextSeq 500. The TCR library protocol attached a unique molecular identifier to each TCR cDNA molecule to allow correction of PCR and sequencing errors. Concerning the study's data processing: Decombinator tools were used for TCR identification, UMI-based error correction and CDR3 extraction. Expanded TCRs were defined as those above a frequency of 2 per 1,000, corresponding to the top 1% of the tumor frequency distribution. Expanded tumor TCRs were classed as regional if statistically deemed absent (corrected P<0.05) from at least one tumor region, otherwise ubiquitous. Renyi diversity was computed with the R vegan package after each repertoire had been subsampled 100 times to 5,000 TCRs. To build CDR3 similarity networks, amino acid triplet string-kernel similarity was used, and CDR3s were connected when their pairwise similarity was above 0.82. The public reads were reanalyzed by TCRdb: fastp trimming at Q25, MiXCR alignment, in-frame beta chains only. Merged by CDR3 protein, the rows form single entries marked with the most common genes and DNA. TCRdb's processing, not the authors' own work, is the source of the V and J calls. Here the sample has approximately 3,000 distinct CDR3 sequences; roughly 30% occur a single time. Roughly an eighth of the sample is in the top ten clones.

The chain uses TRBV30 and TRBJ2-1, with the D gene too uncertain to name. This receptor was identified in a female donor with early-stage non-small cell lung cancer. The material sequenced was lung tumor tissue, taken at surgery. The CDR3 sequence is CAWRTYNEQFF. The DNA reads TGTGCCTGGAGAACCTACAATGAGCAGTTCTTC.